The 21 T cell receptor beta chains listed next were all sequenced from one sample in a study of chemoradiotherapy in HPV16-positive cancers. Profiled with immunoSEQ multiplex PCR; TCRdb holds only in-frame clones, not every one. The sample lists nearly 35,000 clones, over 80% seen once, with roughly 3.4% in the top ten. Sequencing used blood, obtained from a patient who underwent chemoradiotherapy. These receptors all stem from a human donor with HPV-associated anogenital cancer.

The chain has TRBV25-1 and TRBJ2-1; D call uncertain. Germline V CDR1 and CDR2: MGHDK, SYGVNS. V lost 5 bases and J 10 bases, leaving 9 bases between the germline ends. The CDR3 sequence is 11 residues long. Written as DNA, the CDR3 is TGTGCCAGCAGTCTGGGCAACGAGCAGTTCTTC. This sequence encodes CASSLGNEQFF. The whole variable domain, filled in from reference TRBV25-1 and TRBJ2-1, reads EADIYQTPRYLVIGTGKKITLECSQTMGHDKMYWYQQDPGMELHLIHYSYGVNSTEKGDLSSESTVSRIRTEHFPLTLESARPSHTSQYLCASSLGNEQFFGPGTRLTVL.

The V gene is TRBV9, the J gene TRBJ2-6, with D perhaps TRBD1 or TRBD2 (5 bases each). Between the trimmed V and J ends, which lost 4 bases and 2 bases, there was a span of 19 bases. Germline CDR1 and CDR2: SGDLS and YYNGEE. This CDR3 comprises 18 residues. The CDR3 sequence is CASSQSGREKTGANVLTF. CDR3 DNA: TGTGCCAGCAGCCAGTCCGGCAGGGAGAAGACTGGGGCCAACGTCCTGACTTTC. Looking up the rest from reference TRBV9 and TRBJ2-6 gives the full variable domain: DSGVTQTPKHLITATGQRVTLRCSPRSGDLSVYWYQQSLDQGLQFLIQYYNGEERAKGNILERFSAQQFPDLHSELNLSSLELGDSALYFCASSQSGREKTGANVLTFGAGSRLTVL.

The chain employs TRBV2 and TRBJ2-2; TRBD2 is a possible D gene (5 bases). This CDR3 has 15 residues. V was trimmed by 7 bases and J by 0 bases, leaving 12 bases between them. Germline CDR1 reads SNHLY; CDR2 reads FYNNEI. CDR3 nucleotide sequence: TGTGCCAGCAATAGGCGGGTCTCGAACACCGGGGAGCTGTTTTTT. Its translation is CASNRRVSNTGELFF.

The V gene is TRBV7-9, the J gene TRBJ1-5, with D possibly matching TRBD1 (5 bases). Germline CDR1 reads SEHNR; CDR2 reads FQNEAQ (reference sequence). The CDR3 spans 13 residues. Trimming took off 2 bases at V and 6 bases at J, with 8 bases between the two ends. DNA for the CDR3: TGTGCCAGCAGCTTACGGACAACTCAGCCCCAGCATTTT. Translated, it gives CASSLRTTQPQHF.

This clone was picked up a small number of times. This chain links TRBV6-4 with TRBJ2-3; D is tentatively TRBD1 or TRBD2 (5 bases each). Trimming left V 3 bases short and J 2 bases short, with 12 bases between. The CDR3 totals 15 residues. Germline CDR1 and CDR2: MRHNA and SNTAGT. This CDR3 reads CASSEGPGATDTQYF. The CDR3 region has the DNA TGTGCCAGCAGTGAAGGGCCCGGGGCCACAGATACGCAGTATTTT.

This clone has just one count. The V gene is TRBV5-4, the J gene TRBJ2-5, with 10 bases fitting TRBD2. Germline trimming cut 4 bases from V and 2 bases from J; bases unmatched to any gene: 8. This CDR3 has 16 residues. Germline CDR1 SGHNT, CDR2 YYREEE (reference sequence). In nucleotides, the CDR3 is TGTGCCAGCAGCCTAGGACTAGCGGAGATACAAGAGACCCAGTACTTC. Translation: CASSLGLAEIQETQYF. The complete variable domain, with remaining parts taken from reference TRBV5-4 and TRBJ2-5, reads ETGVTQSPTHLIKTRGQQVTLRCSSQSGHNTVSWYQQALGQGPQFIFQYYREEENGRGNFPPRFSGLQFPNYSSELNVNALELDDSALYLCASSLGLAEIQETQYFGPGTRLLVL.

The gene calls are TRBV6-1 and TRBJ2-5; 7 bases map to TRBD1. Germline V lookup: CDR1 MNHNS, CDR2 SASEGT. The CDR3 has 12 residues. CDR3 nucleotides: TGTGGGACAGGTACGCGGCGGGAGACCCAGTACTTC. Translation: CGTGTRRETQYF.

The chain carries TRBV19 and TRBJ2-7; 7 bases are shared with TRBD2. The CDR3 consists of 15 residues. Germline V gene data show CDR1 as LNHDA and CDR2 as SQIVND (reference sequence). J lost 2 bases, V lost 6 bases, and 10 bases had no gene match. The CDR3 region is CASRREGPGAYEQYF. CDR3 coding DNA: TGTGCCAGTAGGAGGGAGGGGCCAGGAGCCTACGAGCAGTACTTC.

V usage is TRBV5-5 and J usage is TRBJ1-2; D is possibly TRBD1 (6 bases). Deletions cut 0 bases from V and 1 base from J, with 10 bases between. Germline loops: CDR1 SGHKS, CDR2 YYEKEE (reference sequence). The CDR3 contains 15 residues. The CDR3 reads CASSLVEGVNYGYTF. CDR3 DNA sequence: TGTGCCAGCAGCTTGGTTGAGGGGGTTAACTATGGCTACACCTTC.

This clone was observed once. CDR3 sequence reads: CASSDRGLAKNIQYF. The CDR3 DNA is TGTGCCAGCAGCGATCGGGGACTAGCCAAAAACATTCAGTACTTC. The rearrangement links TRBV6-5 to TRBJ2-4, with D perhaps matching TRBD2 (6 bases). Germline values: CDR1 MNHEY, CDR2 SVGAGI. The CDR3 has 15 residues. V shed 6 bases and J shed 0 bases, with 12 bases lying between them.

The chain employs TRBV9 and TRBJ1-2; TRBD1 matches at 8 bases. Germline V gene sequence: CDR1 SGDLS, CDR2 YYNGEE. V shed 3 bases, J shed 3 bases, and the junction held 7 bases outside the gene matches. The CDR3 is 15 amino acids. The CDR3 is CASSAQQGDDYGYTF. CDR3 DNA sequence: TGTGCCAGCAGCGCCCAACAGGGGGATGACTATGGCTACACCTTC.

The CDR3 here is CASSPPTLGITEAFF. The CDR3 DNA reads as TGTGCCAGCTCACCACCGACCCTCGGAATTACTGAAGCTTTCTTT. The chain links TRBV18 to TRBJ1-1; D remains ambiguous. The V and J ends lost 0 bases and 5 bases respectively, with 13 bases between them. Per the germline V gene, CDR1 is KGHSH and CDR2 is LQKENI. The CDR3 length is 15 residues.

V gene TRBV7-3 combines with J gene TRBJ2-5, with D unclear. The V end was cut by 5 bases, the J end by 8 bases, with 15 bases between. The CDR3 runs to 13 residues. In germline, CDR1 is SGHTA, CDR2 FQGTGA. CDR3 sequence: CASSATTPSTQYF. The CDR3 nucleotides are TGTGCCAGCAGCGCAACTACGCCCAGTACCCAGTACTTC.

The rearrangement uses TRBV7-2 and TRBJ1-6, with a tentative D call TRBD1 (6 bases). The CDR3 is 13 amino acids. The V gene lost 5 bases and the J gene lost 10 bases, with 12 bases spanning the gap. Germline V CDR1 and CDR2: SGHTA, FQGNSA. The CDR3 here is CASSETGLSPLHF. CDR3 DNA sequence: TGTGCCAGCAGCGAAACAGGGCTCTCACCCCTCCACTTT. The full variable domain, in which reference TRBV7-2 and TRBJ1-6 provide the parts outside the CDR3, is GAGVSQSPSNKVTEKGKDVELRCDPISGHTALYWYRQSLGQGLEFLIYFQGNSAPDKSGLPSDRFSAERTGGSVSTLTIQRTQQEDSAVYLCASSETGLSPLHFGNGTRLTVT.

This clone has a single count. The junction does not match germline at one end; this may be a read error. V usage is TRBV11-2 and J usage is TRBJ2-3; 8 bases are shared with TRBD2. Per the germline V gene, CDR1 is SGHAT and CDR2 is FQNNGV. The CDR3 covers 15 residues. CDR3 amino acids: CASRLAGLYTDTQYF. The CDR3 bases are TGTGCCAGCAGATTAGCGGGGTTATACACAGATACGCAGTATTTT.

The chain joins TRBV7-9 to TRBJ2-3, with 14 bases aligning to TRBD2. CDR3 length: 16 residues. Germline CDR1 is SEHNR and CDR2 is FQNEAQ (reference sequence). V was pared by 4 bases and J by 1 base, with 1 base of the junction left unmatched. CDR3: CASSSGLAGGTDTQYF. CDR3 sequence (DNA): TGTGCCAGCAGCTCGGGACTAGCGGGGGGCACAGATACGCAGTATTTT.

This sequence joins TRBV7-9 and TRBJ2-5; no definite D call. The end of the DNA aligns better with TRBJ2-7, so the J call may be wrong. Germline values: CDR1 SEHNR, CDR2 FQNEAQ (reference sequence). CDR3 size: 13 residues. DNA of the CDR3: TGTGCCAGCAGCTCCTCCGACAACTACGAGCAGTACTTC. This sequence encodes CASSSSDNYEQYF.

This CDR3 is CASSIYPRDITRYGYTF. The CDR3 region has the DNA TGTGCCAGTAGTATCTACCCCCGGGACATCACGCGCTATGGCTACACCTTC. V usage is TRBV19 and J usage is TRBJ1-2, with D possibly matching TRBD1 (6 bases). The CDR3 runs to 17 residues. V was pared by 3 bases and J by 4 bases, with 21 bases between. Germline assignment: CDR1 LNHDA and CDR2 SQIVND (reference sequence).

The V and J genes are TRBV19 and TRBJ2-7, with TRBD2 matching 10 bases. The CDR3 contains 17 residues. The V segment lost 1 base and the J segment 2 bases; nucleotides outside the gene matches: 8. Per germline, CDR1 LNHDA and CDR2 SQIVND (reference sequence). CDR3 DNA sequence: TGTGCCAGTAGTATAGCTAGCGGGGGACCCAATACCTACGAGCAGTACTTC. Translating it yields CASSIASGGPNTYEQYF.

V is TRBV9 and J is TRBJ1-2, with 7 bases fitting TRBD1. The V and J ends lost 3 bases and 5 bases, in that order; junction bases with no gene match: 7. Germline V gene data show CDR1 as SGDLS and CDR2 as YYNGEE. CDR3 length equals 14 residues. CDR3 protein: CASSGDSRSYGYTF. CDR3 bases: TGTGCCAGCAGCGGGGACAGTCGATCATATGGCTACACCTTC.

This clone was counted a single time. The V call is TRBV4-3, the J call TRBJ1-6; 8 positions match TRBD1. The CDR3 is 17 residues long. The germline V gene encodes CDR1 LGHNA and CDR2 YSLEER. Germline trimming cut 0 bases from V and 7 bases from J; bases unmatched to any gene: 8. The CDR3 loop reads CASSQEPRTGYNSPLHF. For the CDR3, the DNA is TGCGCCAGCAGCCAAGAACCTCGGACAGGGTACAATTCACCCCTCCACTTT.